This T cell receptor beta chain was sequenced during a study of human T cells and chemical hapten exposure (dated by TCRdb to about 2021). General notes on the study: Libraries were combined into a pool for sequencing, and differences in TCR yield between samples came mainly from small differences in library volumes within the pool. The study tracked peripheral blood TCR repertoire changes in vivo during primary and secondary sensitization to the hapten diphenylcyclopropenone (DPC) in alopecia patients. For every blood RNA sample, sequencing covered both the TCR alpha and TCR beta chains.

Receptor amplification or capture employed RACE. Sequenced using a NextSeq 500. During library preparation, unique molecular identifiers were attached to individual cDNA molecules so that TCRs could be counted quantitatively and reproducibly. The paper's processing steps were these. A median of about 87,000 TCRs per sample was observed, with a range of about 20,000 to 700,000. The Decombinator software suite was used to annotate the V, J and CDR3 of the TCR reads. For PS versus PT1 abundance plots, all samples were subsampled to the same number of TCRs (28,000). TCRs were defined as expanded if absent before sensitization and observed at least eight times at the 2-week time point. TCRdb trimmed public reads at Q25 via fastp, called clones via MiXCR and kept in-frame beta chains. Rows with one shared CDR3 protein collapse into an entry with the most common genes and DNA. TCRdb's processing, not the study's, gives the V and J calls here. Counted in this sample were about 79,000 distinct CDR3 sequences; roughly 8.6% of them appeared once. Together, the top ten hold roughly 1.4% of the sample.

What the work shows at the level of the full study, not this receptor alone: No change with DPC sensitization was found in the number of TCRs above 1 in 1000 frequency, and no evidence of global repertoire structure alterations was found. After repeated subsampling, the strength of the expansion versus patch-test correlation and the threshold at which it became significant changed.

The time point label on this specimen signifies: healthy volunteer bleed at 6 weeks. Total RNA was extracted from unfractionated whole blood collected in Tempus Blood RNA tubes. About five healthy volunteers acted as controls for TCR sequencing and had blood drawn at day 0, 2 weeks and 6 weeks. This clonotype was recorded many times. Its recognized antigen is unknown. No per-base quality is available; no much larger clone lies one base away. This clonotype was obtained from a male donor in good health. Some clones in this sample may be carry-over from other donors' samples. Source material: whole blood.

The sequenced DNA: TGTGCCAGCAGTGAAGACAGACATTATGGCTACACCTTC. The translation is CASSEDRHYGYTF. Here the chain combines TRBV6-1 and TRBJ1-2; confidence is insufficient to name the D gene. The CDR3 sequence holds 13 residues, the cysteine and phenylalanine included. The retained sequence is limited to the CDR3, 39 bases, with the frame set at the first base. V is shortened by 1 base, J by 5 bases, and the region joining them spans 8 bases. The germline V gene specifies MNHNS as CDR1 and SASEGT as CDR2.